This T cell receptor (beta chain) was identified in a study of patients and donors after allogeneic stem cell transplantation. Each CDR3 protein gets one entry after TCRdb re-called the RT-PCR reads with MiXCR. The profile shows 57,000 or so distinct CDR3 sequences, 13% of them singletons. This clonotype showed up many times. Sequencing input: blood, either unsorted or a sorted T cell fraction (not recorded which). The sequence was obtained from a human donor who was either an allogeneic HSCT recipient or a stem cell or donor lymphocyte infusion donor (not recorded which). It is not recorded whose cells these are; they may come from a transplant donor.

In DNA form, the CDR3 reads TGCAGTGCTAGAGCCTATGGTGAGCAGTTCTTC. This sequence encodes CSARAYGEQFF. The chain links TRBV20-1 to TRBJ2-1; D is unresolved. Looked up from germline, CDR1 is DFQATT and CDR2 is SNEGSKA (reference sequence). The CDR3 is 11 residues long. V was pared by 1 base and J by 9 bases, with 7 bases between.